This paragraph covers one T cell receptor (beta chain) sequence. Its binding antigen is unknown. Within one base of it there is no much larger clone, and no base qualities were kept. Participants in the prospective study were enrolled through a virtual design, were aged roughly 18 to 95 years, and lived in approximately 25 United States geographic areas. In the prospective study, cohorts were assigned on the basis of participant-reported clinical history obtained from a screening survey and a study questionnaire. Recovered participants in ImmuneRACE Cohort 3 were defined by two consecutive negative NP/OP PCR tests, clearance by a healthcare professional, or resolution of symptoms. Mobile phlebotomists in the prospective study collected whole blood, serum and a nasopharyngeal or oropharyngeal swab from every participant. Participants in the prospective study had the option to provide additional blood draws and questionnaires over a roughly 2-month period. Before DNA extraction, prospective study blood samples were shipped either frozen or at room temperature.

TCRbeta CDR3 regions were amplified from genomic DNA by means of the immunoSEQ Assay, a bias-controlled multiplex PCR. Under the source paper's analysis protocol: Within the assay, amplification of reference gene primers was used to estimate how many nucleated cells each sample contained. To quantify the absolute abundance of each unique TCRbeta CDR3 rearrangement, sequence reads were collapsed and filtered. For each sample, productive Simpson clonality was calculated as the square root of Simpson's diversity index over productive rearrangements. Imported from immuneACCESS, the table was reduced by TCRdb to in-frame sequences with V and J called. These copies leave out some clones; in studies compared against another copy, an unresolved V gene accounts for under half, and the cause of the remainder is not known. The V and J calls and clone size are taken from that table; D and trimming were inferred from the DNA. The sample contains roughly 290,000 clones, roughly 85% of them found a single time. The ten largest account for 2.2% of the sample.

Inclusive of the bounding cysteine and phenylalanine, the CDR3 is 17 residues long. Kept here is only the CDR3 DNA, which spans 51 bases and is read in frame from base 1. The germline V gene gives CDR1 as KGHSH and CDR2 as LQKENI. V is pruned by 0 bases and J by 4 bases, leaving 9 bases of the junction without a gene match. This sample stems from a study of blood T cell repertoires in COVID-19 (dated by TCRdb to the early 2020s). Broadly, across the study: Samples covering the acute and convalescent phases of COVID-19 were provided by collaborators in the United States, Italy and Spain. The material from the prospective study consisted of cDNA or gDNA derived from T cells, B-cell-depleted T cells, or PBMCs. The repertoires were released in a freely available public database intended as a resource for research on the immune response to SARS-CoV-2. Subjects who had been exposed to COVID-19, were actively infected with it, or had recovered from it provided the deeply sampled blood TCRbeta repertoires that made up the dataset. The samples were drawn from two sources: the first 160 participants of the ongoing ImmuneRACE study, and fewer than 1,500 subjects contributed by 6 global collaborators. The sample metadata nearly always contained a de-identified subject ID, COVID-19 status, age in years and sex. HLA class I and class II types, where available, came from metadata supplied by the sample provider rather than from assay-based typing.

The research as a whole found: The quantity of clinical and demographic metadata differed by source and by participant and was supplied without curation.

The TCR originated in a man younger than 40 who had recovered from COVID-19. Specimen: PBMCs or T cells enriched from blood (not recorded which). Recombination linked TRBV18 to TRBJ1-2, with 9 central nucleotides matching TRBD1. The DNA sequence reads TGTGCCAGCTCACCACCCGAAGGGACAGGGATGGGCTATGGCTACACCTTC. Translated, it reads CASSPPEGTGMGYGYTF.